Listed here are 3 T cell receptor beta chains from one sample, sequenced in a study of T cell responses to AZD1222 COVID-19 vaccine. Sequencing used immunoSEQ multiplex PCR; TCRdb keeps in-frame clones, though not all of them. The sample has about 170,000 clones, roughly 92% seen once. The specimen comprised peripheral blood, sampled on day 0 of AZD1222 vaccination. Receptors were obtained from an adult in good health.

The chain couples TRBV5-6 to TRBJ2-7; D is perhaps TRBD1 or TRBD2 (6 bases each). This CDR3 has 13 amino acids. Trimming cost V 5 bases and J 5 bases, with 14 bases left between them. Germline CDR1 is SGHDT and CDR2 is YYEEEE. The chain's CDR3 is CASRGGTYNEQYF. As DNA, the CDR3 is TGTGCCAGCAGAGGGGGGACGTACAACGAGCAGTACTTC. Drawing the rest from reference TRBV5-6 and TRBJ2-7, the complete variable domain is DAGVTQSPTHLIKTRGQQVTLRCSPKSGHDTVSWYQQALGQGPQFIFQYYEEEERQRGNFPDRFSGHQFPNYSSELNVNALLLGDSALYLCASRGGTYNEQYFGPGTRLTVT.

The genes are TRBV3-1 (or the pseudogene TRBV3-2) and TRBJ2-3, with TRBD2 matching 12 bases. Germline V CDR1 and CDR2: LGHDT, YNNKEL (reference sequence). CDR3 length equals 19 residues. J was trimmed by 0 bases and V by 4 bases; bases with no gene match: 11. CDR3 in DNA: TGTGCCAGCAGCCCCCTACCGACAGGGACTAGCGGGAGCACAGATACGCAGTATTTT. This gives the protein CASSPLPTGTSGSTDTQYF.

DNA for the CDR3: TGTGCCACCAGCAGAGATTTGAGTGGGGGCGAGCAGTACTTC. Translating gives CATSRDLSGGEQYF. The chain has TRBV15 and TRBJ2-7; D possibly uses TRBD1 or TRBD2 (5 bases each). The germline V gene encodes CDR1 LNHNV and CDR2 YYDKDF (reference sequence). The CDR3 runs 14 residues. V was pared by 0 bases and J by 6 bases, with 12 bases between.